Each of the 29 T cell receptor beta chains below was sequenced from the same sample in a study of CD8 T cells in cerebrospinal fluid in Alzheimer's disease. From its re-call of the 10x single-cell sequencing reads, TCRdb lists each CDR3 protein once, without DNA. The sample table sets out about 1,400 distinct CDR3 sequences. Sequenced sample: cerebrospinal fluid. These receptors were taken from a human donor with mild cognitive impairment.

The V gene is TRBV29-1, the J gene TRBJ1-1. The CDR3 runs 13 residues. Germline CDR1 SQVTM, CDR2 ANQGSEA. CDR3 amino acids: CSVESRQNTEAFF.

The chain is built from TRBV5-4 and TRBJ1-5. Per the germline V gene, CDR1 is SGHNT and CDR2 is YYREEE (reference sequence). The CDR3 is made up of 15 amino acids. The CDR3 sequence: CASSQGPEGNQPQHF. The complete variable domain, with remaining parts taken from reference TRBV5-4 and TRBJ1-5, reads ETGVTQSPTHLIKTRGQQVTLRCSSQSGHNTVSWYQQALGQGPQFIFQYYREEENGRGNFPPRFSGLQFPNYSSELNVNALELDDSALYLCASSQGPEGNQPQHFGDGTRLSIL.

Its frequency marks this clonotype as medium-sized. CDR3 protein: CASRTGREDGYTF. The genes are TRBV5-1 and TRBJ1-2; the TCRdb call, TRBD1, lacks DNA for checking. The CDR3 covers 13 residues. Germline CDR1 SGHRS, CDR2 YFSETQ.

According to its frequency, this clonotype is medium-sized. The chain has TRBV21-1 and TRBJ1-5. TRBV21-1 is shown as a pseudogene. This CDR3 contains 19 residues. CDR3 loop: CASSKGGGTWREAYQPQHF.

By frequency, this clonotype is medium-sized. The rearrangement joins TRBV3-1 to TRBJ1-1. CDR1 is LGHDT, CDR2 YNNKEL, per germline (reference sequence). The CDR3 covers 13 residues. This CDR3 is CASSQDPAGEAFF.

This clonotype is identified as medium-sized from frequency. This sequence joins TRBV5-1 and TRBJ1-4; TCRdb names TRBD1, which stays unverified in the absence of DNA. Germline lookup yields CDR1 SGHRS and CDR2 YFSETQ. CDR3 length: 13 residues. This CDR3 is CASSGTASEKLFF.

The chain uses TRBV5-6 and TRBJ1-2. CDR1 SGHDT and CDR2 YYEEEE come from the germline V gene. The CDR3 has 12 residues. The CDR3 reads CASSLVAGTYTF.

This clonotype is identified as large from frequency. The chain combines TRBV12-3 or TRBV12-4 with TRBJ2-7. The CDR3 spans 14 residues. CDR3 in amino acids: CASSRSYGSYEQYF.

This clonotype registers medium-sized by frequency. This CDR3 is CASRLVVGATEAFF. The rearrangement links TRBV27 to TRBJ1-1. The CDR3 is 14 amino acids. CDR1 and CDR2 (germline): MNHEY, SMNVEV (reference sequence).

The CDR3 sequence is CASSLSQYEQYF. V usage is TRBV11-1 and J usage is TRBJ2-7. This CDR3 comprises 12 residues. Germline V lookup: CDR1 SGHAT, CDR2 FQDESV (reference sequence).

This clonotype is classed as medium-sized (0.01 to 0.1%) by frequency. V and J are TRBV20-1 and TRBJ2-5; TCRdb's D call of TRBD2 is untestable without DNA. CDR1 is DFQATT and CDR2 is SNEGSKA in the germline V gene (reference sequence). CDR3 length equals 13 residues. CDR3 in amino acids: CSAEWEGQETQYF.

This clonotype registers medium-sized by frequency. The V and J genes are TRBV9 and TRBJ2-1. Germline V CDR1 and CDR2: SGDLS, YYNGEE. The length of the CDR3 is 15 residues. The CDR3 loop is CASSVEDSSYNEQFF.

By frequency, this clonotype is large (0.1 to 1%). The V gene is TRBV5-1, the J gene TRBJ2-7; TCRdb proposes TRBD2, but this gene call is untestable without DNA. This CDR3 region has 13 residues. Germline V gene lookup returns CDR1 SGHRS and CDR2 YFSETQ. The CDR3 sequence: CASSLAGGNEQYF.

Its frequency marks this clonotype as medium-sized. V usage is TRBV4-1 and J usage is TRBJ1-2; TCRdb picks TRBD1, but there is no DNA to check that call. Germline CDR1 is MGHRA and CDR2 is YSYEKL. CDR3 length: 15 residues. CDR3 sequence reads: CASSSTPNRRDGYTF.

This clonotype counts as large by frequency. The V and J genes are TRBV2 and TRBJ2-7; no DNA is available, so the TRBD2 call from TCRdb remains unchecked. The germline V gene encodes CDR1 SNHLY and CDR2 FYNNEI. CDR3 length equals 12 residues. CDR3 in amino acids: CASSDGRVEQYF.

In terms of frequency, this clonotype is large (0.1 to 1%). V usage is TRBV12-3 or TRBV12-4 and J usage is TRBJ1-5. The CDR3 is made up of 13 amino acids. Here the CDR3 reads CASSLGGTQPQHF.

This clonotype is identified as medium-sized (0.01 to 0.1%) from frequency. The chain carries TRBV27 and TRBJ2-2. The germline CDR1 and CDR2 sequences are MNHEY and SMNVEV (reference sequence). The CDR3 consists of 14 residues. CDR3 sequence reads: CASSSPQLTGELFF.

This clonotype registers medium-sized by frequency. The chain is built from TRBV20-1 and TRBJ1-5. CDR1 and CDR2 from the germline V gene are DFQATT and SNEGSKA (reference sequence). The CDR3 runs 16 residues. The CDR3 protein is CSARDLWDESNQPQHF.

The genes are TRBV19 and TRBJ1-2; TCRdb returns TRBD1, unconfirmable since there is no DNA. CDR1 LNHDA and CDR2 SQIVND come from the germline V gene (reference sequence). CDR3 size: 17 residues. This CDR3 is CASSASDRDRDVYGYTF. Full variable domain (rest looked up from reference TRBV19 and TRBJ1-2): DGGITQSPKYLFRKEGQNVTLSCEQNLNHDAMYWYRQDPGQGLRLIYYSQIVNDFQKGDIAEGYSVSREKKESFPLTVTSAQKNPTAFYLCASSASDRDRDVYGYTFGSGTRLTVV.

This clonotype is medium-sized (0.01 to 0.1%) by frequency. CDR3 loop: CASSLDWAGEKLFF. The rearrangement uses TRBV5-6 and TRBJ1-4; TCRdb's D call, TRBD1, is unchecked because there is no DNA. This CDR3 spans 14 amino acids. Germline CDR1 SGHDT, CDR2 YYEEEE.

This clonotype is medium-sized by frequency. The chain links TRBV24-1 to TRBJ2-2; TCRdb calls TRBD1, which cannot be checked without DNA. CDR1 is KGHDR and CDR2 is SFDVKD in the germline V gene. This CDR3 is 15 amino acids long. CDR3 amino acids: CATSVPGGNTGELFF.

Measured by frequency, this clonotype is medium-sized. The J gene is TRBJ1-3, the V gene TRBV11-2. The CDR3 loop spans 11 amino acids. Per the germline V gene, CDR1 is SGHAT and CDR2 is FQNNGV. The CDR3 spells CASSSSDTIYF.

In terms of frequency, this clonotype is large (0.1 to 1%). The genes are TRBV7-9 and TRBJ1-4. CDR1 and CDR2 (germline): SEHNR, FQNEAQ (reference sequence). The CDR3 has 12 residues. Here the CDR3 reads CASSLVDEKLFF.

According to its frequency, this clonotype is medium-sized (0.01 to 0.1%). The chain uses TRBV20-1 and TRBJ1-1; checking the TCRdb D call of TRBD1 is not possible without DNA. The germline CDR1 and CDR2 sequences are DFQATT and SNEGSKA (reference sequence). The CDR3 loop spans 15 amino acids. CDR3: CSANDRGRSTAEAFF.

In terms of frequency, this clonotype is medium-sized (0.01 to 0.1%). The rearrangement uses TRBV3-1 and TRBJ2-5; no DNA is available, so the TRBD2 call from TCRdb remains unchecked. The V gene's germline CDR1 is LGHDT and CDR2 YNNKEL (reference sequence). The length of the CDR3 is 18 residues. The CDR3 reads CASSQDGREQVVEETQYF.

This clonotype counts as medium-sized (0.01 to 0.1%) by frequency. This rearrangement joins TRBV11-2 to TRBJ2-5; TCRdb picks TRBD1, but there is no DNA to check that call. Germline CDR1 reads SGHAT; CDR2 reads FQNNGV. The CDR3 consists of 15 residues. The CDR3 reads CASSFLGQAQETQYF.

By frequency, this clonotype registers medium-sized. V gene TRBV2 combines with J gene TRBJ2-4; there is no DNA to check the TCRdb D call of TRBD1. The CDR3 is 13 amino acids. Germline CDR1 SNHLY, CDR2 FYNNEI. CDR3 residues: CASIPGEGDIQYF.

Judged by frequency, this clonotype is medium-sized. The rearrangement links TRBV9 to TRBJ1-5; the TCRdb D gene call, TRBD1, has no DNA to confirm it. In germline, CDR1 is SGDLS, CDR2 YYNGEE. CDR3 length equals 15 residues. The CDR3 reads CASSSSGGRNQPQHF.

Measured by frequency, this clonotype is medium-sized. J is TRBJ1-2 and V is TRBV7-8. CDR1 and CDR2 from the germline V gene are SGHVS and FQNEAQ. The CDR3 sequence is 14 residues long. The CDR3 here is CATGQPSANYGYTF.